The sequence of this T cell receptor (beta chain) was determined in a study of OX40 agonist ivuxolimab in advanced cancers. Assay used: immunoSEQ multiplex PCR; TCRdb lists only in-frame clones, some missing. The sample has about 35,000 clones, roughly 80% seen once. Study-level results: Clonal expansion in partial responders at 0.1-3.0 mg/kg ranked among the lowest.

A note on this clone: Its specificity is not known.

The CDR3 is made up of 14 amino acids. The V gene lost 4 bases and the J gene lost 0 bases, with 9 bases spanning the gap. The V gene's germline CDR1 is MNHEY and CDR2 SMNVEV (reference sequence). This chain connects TRBV27 to TRBJ1-1; D is uncertain. The material was CD4+ or CD8+ T cells sorted from blood, obtained in a trial of the OX40 agonist ivuxolimab. The TCR sequence derives from an adult with an advanced solid tumor such as melanoma, head and neck, liver or kidney cancer. The CDR3 DNA reads as TGTGCCAGCAGTTATTTGGGTATGAACACTGAAGCTTTCTTT. Translating it yields CASSYLGMNTEAFF.